Listed here is a single T cell receptor beta chain. What it binds is not known. Next came a second PCR, run for roughly 7 to 12 cycles, which used a sample-barcoded 5' primer along with a J-beta primer mix. One entry per CDR3 protein, called by TCRdb with MiXCR from the 5' RACE reads. The profile covers approximately 940,000 distinct CDR3 sequences, with under 50% appearing a single time and 13% taken by the ten largest. The sample belongs to a study of blood T cells in healthy people across ages. This CDR3 contains 17 residues. Germline lookup yields CDR1 SEHNR and CDR2 FQNEAQ (reference sequence). V trimming: 3 bases; J trimming: 0 bases; junction bases outside the gene matches: 7. Study-wide points: Strong correlation was found linking TCR beta diversity to naive T cell percentage. Per million T cells, TCR beta diversity dropped roughly linearly as age increased.

Sequencing input: blood. The clonotype originates from a man under 40 in good health. This sequence joins TRBV7-9 and TRBJ1-4, with 7 bases aligning to TRBD1. The CDR3 region is CASSFDRDVATNEKLFF. Here the CDR3 DNA reads TGTGCCAGCAGCTTTGACAGGGACGTTGCAACTAATGAAAAACTGTTTTTT.